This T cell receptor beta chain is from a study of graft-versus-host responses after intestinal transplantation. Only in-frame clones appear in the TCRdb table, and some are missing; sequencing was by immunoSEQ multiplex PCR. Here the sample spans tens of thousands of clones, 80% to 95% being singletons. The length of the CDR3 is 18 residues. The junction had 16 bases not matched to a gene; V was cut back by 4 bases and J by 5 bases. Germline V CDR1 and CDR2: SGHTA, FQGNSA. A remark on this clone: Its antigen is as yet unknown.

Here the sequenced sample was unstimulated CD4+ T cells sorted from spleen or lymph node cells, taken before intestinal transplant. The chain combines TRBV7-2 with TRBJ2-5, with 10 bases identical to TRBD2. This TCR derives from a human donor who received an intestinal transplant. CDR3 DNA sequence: TGTGCCAGCAGCTCTAGGGGCCAGCGGGAGGGCCTGAGGGAGACCCAGTACTTC. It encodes CASSSRGQREGLRETQYF.